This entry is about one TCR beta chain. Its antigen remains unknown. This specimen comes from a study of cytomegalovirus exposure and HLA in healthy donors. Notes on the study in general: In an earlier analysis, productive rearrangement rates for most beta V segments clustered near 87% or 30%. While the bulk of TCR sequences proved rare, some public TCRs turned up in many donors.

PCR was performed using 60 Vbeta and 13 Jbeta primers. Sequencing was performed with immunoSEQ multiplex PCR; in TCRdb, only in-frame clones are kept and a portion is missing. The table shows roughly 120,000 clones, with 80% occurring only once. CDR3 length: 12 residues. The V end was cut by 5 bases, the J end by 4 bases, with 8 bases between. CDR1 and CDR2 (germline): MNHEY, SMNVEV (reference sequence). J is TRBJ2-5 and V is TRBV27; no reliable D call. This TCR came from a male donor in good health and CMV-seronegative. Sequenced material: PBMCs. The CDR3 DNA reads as TGTGCCAGCAGTCGGGTAGGAGAGACCCAGTACTTC. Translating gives CASSRVGETQYF.